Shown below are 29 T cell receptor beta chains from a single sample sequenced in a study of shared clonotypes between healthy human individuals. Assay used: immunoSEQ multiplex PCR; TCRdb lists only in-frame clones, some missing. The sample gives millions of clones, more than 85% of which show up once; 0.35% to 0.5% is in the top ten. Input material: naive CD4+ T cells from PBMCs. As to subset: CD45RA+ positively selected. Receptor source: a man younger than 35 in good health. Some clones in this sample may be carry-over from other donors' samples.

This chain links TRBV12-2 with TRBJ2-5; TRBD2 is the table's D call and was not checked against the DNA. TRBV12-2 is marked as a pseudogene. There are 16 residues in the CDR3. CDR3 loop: CASRWRLGAAQETQYF. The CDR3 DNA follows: TGTGCAAGTCGCTGGCGGTTGGGAGCGGCTCAAGAGACCCAGTACTTC.

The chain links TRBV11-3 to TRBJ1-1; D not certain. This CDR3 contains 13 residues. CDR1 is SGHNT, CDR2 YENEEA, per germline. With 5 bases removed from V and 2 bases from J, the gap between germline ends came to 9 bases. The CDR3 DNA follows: TGTGCCAGCAGCGCCTGGACCAACACTGAAGCTTTCTTT. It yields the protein CASSAWTNTEAFF.

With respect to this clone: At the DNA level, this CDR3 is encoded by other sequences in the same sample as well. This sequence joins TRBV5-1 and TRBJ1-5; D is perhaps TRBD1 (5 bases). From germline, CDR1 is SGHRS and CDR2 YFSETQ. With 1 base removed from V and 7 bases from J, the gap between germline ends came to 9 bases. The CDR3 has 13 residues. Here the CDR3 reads CASSLSGDQPQHF. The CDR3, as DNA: TGCGCCAGCAGCTTGAGTGGGGACCAGCCCCAGCATTTT.

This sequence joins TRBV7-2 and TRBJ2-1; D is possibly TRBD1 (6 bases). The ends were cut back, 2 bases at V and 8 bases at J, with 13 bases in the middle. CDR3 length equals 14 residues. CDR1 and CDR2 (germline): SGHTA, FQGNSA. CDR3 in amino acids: CASSLQGISDEQFF. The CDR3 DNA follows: TGTGCCAGCAGCTTACAGGGGATAAGCGATGAGCAGTTCTTC.

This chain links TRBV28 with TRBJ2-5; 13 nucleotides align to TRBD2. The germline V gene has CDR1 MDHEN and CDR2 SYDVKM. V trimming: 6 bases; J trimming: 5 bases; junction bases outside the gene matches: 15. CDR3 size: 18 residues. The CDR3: CASSPIARTSGSGETQYF. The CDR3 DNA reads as TGTGCCAGCAGCCCTATTGCTAGGACTAGCGGGAGTGGGGAGACCCAGTACTTC. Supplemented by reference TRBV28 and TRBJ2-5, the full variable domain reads DVKVTQSSRYLVKRTGEKVFLECVQDMDHENMFWYRQDPGLGLRLIYFSYDVKMKEKGDIPEGYSVSREKKERFSLILESASTNQTSMYLCASSPIARTSGSGETQYFGPGTRLLVL.

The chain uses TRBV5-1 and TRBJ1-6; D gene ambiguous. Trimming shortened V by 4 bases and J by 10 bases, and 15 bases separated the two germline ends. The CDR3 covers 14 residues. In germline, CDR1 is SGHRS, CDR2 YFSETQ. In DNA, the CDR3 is TGCGCCAGCAGCGTGGAGGGTGTAGGCTCACCCCTCCACTTT. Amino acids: CASSVEGVGSPLHF.

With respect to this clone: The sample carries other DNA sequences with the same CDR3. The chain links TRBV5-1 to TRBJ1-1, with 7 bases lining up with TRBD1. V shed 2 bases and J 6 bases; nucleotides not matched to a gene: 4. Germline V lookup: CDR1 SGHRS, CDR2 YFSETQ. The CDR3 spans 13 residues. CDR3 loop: CASSFNRGSEAFF. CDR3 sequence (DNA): TGCGCCAGCAGCTTTAACAGGGGATCTGAAGCTTTCTTT.

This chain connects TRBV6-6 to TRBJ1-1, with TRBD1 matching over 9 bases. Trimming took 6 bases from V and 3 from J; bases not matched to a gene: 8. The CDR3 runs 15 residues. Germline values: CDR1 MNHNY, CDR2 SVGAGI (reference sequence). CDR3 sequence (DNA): TGTGCCAGCAGCCGGAGACAGGGGGTGGACACTGAAGCTTTCTTT. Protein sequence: CASSRRQGVDTEAFF.

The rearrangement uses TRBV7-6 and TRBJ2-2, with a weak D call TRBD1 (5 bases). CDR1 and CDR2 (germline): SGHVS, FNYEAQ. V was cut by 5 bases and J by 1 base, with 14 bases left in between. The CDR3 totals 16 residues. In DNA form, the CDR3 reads TGTGCCAGCAGCCTGCTAGATAGGGGGAACACCGGGGAGCTGTTTTTT. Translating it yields CASSLLDRGNTGELFF.

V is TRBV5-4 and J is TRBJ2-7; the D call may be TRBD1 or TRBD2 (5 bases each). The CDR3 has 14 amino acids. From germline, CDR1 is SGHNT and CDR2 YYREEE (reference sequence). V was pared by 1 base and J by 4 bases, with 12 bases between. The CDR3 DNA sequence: TGTGCCAGCAGCTTGTGGGGACCCTCGTACGAGCAGTACTTC. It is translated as CASSLWGPSYEQYF.

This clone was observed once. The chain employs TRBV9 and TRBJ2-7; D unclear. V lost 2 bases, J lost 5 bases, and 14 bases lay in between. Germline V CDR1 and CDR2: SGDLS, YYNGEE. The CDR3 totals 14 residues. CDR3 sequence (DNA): TGTGCCAGCAGCGTCCTTTCGGGCGCCCACGAGCAGTACTTC. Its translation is CASSVLSGAHEQYF.

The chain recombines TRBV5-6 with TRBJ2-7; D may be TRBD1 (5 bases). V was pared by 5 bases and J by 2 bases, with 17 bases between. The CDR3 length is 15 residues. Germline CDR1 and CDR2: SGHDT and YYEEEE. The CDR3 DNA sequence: TGTGCCAGCAGTCAAGGGGCCTTTGCCCCCTACGAGCAGTACTTC. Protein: CASSQGAFAPYEQYF.

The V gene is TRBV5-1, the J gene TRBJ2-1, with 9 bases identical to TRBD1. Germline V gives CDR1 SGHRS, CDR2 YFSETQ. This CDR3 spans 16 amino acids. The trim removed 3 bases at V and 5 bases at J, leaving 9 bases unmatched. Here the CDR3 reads CASSSGQGYGNNEQFF. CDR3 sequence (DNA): TGCGCCAGCAGCTCGGGACAGGGATATGGTAACAATGAGCAGTTCTTC. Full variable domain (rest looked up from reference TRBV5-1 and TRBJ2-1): KAGVTQTPRYLIKTRGQQVTLSCSPISGHRSVSWYQQTPGQGLQFLFEYFSETQRNKGNFPGRFSGRQFSNSRSEMNVSTLELGDSALYLCASSSGQGYGNNEQFFGPGTRLTVL.

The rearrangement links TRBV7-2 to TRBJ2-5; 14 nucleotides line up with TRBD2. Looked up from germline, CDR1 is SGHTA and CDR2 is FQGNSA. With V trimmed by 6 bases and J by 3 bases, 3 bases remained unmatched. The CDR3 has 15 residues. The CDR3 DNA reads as TGTGCCAGCAGAGCGGGACTAGCGGGAGAAGAGACCCAGTACTTC. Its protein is CASRAGLAGEETQYF.

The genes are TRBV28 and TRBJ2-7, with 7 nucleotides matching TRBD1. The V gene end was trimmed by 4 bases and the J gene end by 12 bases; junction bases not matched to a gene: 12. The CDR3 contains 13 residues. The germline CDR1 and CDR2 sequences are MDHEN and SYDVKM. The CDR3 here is CASSSGTAEPPYF. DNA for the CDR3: TGTGCCAGCAGTTCGGGGACAGCTGAACCCCCGTACTTC. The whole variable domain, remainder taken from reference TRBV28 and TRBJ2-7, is DVKVTQSSRYLVKRTGEKVFLECVQDMDHENMFWYRQDPGLGLRLIYFSYDVKMKEKGDIPEGYSVSREKKERFSLILESASTNQTSMYLCASSSGTAEPPYFGPGTRLTVT.

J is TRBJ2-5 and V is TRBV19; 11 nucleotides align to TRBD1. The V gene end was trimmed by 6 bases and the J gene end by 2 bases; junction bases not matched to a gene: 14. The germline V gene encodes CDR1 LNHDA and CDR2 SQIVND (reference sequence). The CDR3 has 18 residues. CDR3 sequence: CASSPGQGAFSPQETQYF. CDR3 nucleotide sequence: TGTGCCAGTAGCCCAGGACAGGGGGCGTTTTCTCCACAAGAGACCCAGTACTTC.

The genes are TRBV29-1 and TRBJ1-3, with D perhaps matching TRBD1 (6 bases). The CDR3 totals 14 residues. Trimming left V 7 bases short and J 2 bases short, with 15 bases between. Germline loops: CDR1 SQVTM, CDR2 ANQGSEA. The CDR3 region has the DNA TGCAGCGCTAAACCGGACAGACCTGGAAACACCATATATTTT. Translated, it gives CSAKPDRPGNTIYF.

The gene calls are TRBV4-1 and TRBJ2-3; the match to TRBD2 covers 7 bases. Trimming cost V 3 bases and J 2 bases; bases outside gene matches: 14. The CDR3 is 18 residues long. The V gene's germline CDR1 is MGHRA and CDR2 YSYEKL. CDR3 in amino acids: CASSHAPPSAGITDTQYF. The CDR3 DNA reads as TGCGCCAGCAGCCACGCTCCCCCCTCAGCGGGGATCACAGATACGCAGTATTTT.

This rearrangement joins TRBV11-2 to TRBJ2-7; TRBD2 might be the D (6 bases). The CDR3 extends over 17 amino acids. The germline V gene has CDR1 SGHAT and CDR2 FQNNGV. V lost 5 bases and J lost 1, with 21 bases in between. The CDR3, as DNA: TGTGCCAGCAGCCAATCGACTAGTCCTATCGCTTCCTACGAGCAGTACTTC. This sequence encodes CASSQSTSPIASYEQYF.

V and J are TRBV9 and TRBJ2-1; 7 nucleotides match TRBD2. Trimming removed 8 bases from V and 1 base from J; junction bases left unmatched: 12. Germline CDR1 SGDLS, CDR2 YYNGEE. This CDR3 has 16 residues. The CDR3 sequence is CARRTDSGRSYNEQFF. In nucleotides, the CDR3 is TGTGCCAGAAGAACAGATAGCGGGCGTTCCTACAATGAGCAGTTCTTC.

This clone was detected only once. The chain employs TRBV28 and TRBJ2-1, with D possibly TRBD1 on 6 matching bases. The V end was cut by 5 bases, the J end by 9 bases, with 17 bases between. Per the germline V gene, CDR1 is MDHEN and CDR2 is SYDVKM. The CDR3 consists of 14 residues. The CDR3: CASSTPSGVGEQFF. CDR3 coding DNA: TGTGCCAGCAGTACCCCCTCAGGGGTCGGTGAGCAGTTCTTC.

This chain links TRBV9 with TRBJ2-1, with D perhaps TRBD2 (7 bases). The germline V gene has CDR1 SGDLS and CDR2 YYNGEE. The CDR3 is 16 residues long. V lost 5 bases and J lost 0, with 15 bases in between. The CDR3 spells CASSRGGDRSYNEQFF. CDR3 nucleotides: TGTGCCAGCAGTAGGGGGGGCGACCGCTCCTACAATGAGCAGTTCTTC.

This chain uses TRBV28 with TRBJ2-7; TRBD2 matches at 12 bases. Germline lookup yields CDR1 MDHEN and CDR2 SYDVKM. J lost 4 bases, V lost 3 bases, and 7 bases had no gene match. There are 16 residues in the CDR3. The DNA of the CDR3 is TGTGCCAGCAGTTTCGCGCTAGCGGGAGGGAGGTACGAGCAGTACTTC. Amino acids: CASSFALAGGRYEQYF. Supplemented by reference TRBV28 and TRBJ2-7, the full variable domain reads DVKVTQSSRYLVKRTGEKVFLECVQDMDHENMFWYRQDPGLGLRLIYFSYDVKMKEKGDIPEGYSVSREKKERFSLILESASTNQTSMYLCASSFALAGGRYEQYFGPGTRLTVT.

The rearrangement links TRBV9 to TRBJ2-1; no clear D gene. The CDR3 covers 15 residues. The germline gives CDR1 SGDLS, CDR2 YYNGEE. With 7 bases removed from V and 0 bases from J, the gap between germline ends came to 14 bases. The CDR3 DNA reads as TGTGCCAGCGGTTTAGGCGGTACCTCCTACAATGAGCAGTTCTTC. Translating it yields CASGLGGTSYNEQFF.

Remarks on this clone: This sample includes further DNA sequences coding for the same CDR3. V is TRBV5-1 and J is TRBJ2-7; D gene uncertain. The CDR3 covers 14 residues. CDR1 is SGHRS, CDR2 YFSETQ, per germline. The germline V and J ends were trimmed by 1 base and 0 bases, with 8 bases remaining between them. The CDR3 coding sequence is TGCGCCAGCAGCTTGCAGTCTAGCTCCTACGAGCAGTACTTC. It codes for CASSLQSSSYEQYF.

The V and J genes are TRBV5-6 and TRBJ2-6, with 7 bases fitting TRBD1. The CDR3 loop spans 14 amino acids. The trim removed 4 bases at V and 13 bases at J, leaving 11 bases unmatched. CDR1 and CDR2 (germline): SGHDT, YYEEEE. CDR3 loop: CASSLGQVRSVLTF. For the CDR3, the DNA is TGTGCCAGCAGCCTCGGACAGGTACGAAGTGTCCTGACTTTC.

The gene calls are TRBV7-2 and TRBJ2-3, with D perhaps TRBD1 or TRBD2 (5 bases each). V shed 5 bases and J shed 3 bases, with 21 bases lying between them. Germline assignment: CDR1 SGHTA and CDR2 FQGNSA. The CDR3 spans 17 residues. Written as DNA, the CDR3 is TGTGCCAGCAGCCCCCCTTTCGTGGGACCAAGGACAGATACGCAGTATTTT. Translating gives CASSPPFVGPRTDTQYF. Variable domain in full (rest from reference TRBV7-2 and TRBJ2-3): GAGVSQSPSNKVTEKGKDVELRCDPISGHTALYWYRQSLGQGLEFLIYFQGNSAPDKSGLPSDRFSAERTGGSVSTLTIQRTQQEDSAVYLCASSPPFVGPRTDTQYFGPGTRLTVL.

CDR3 amino acids: CASSQEGRAPYNEQFF. The CDR3 DNA sequence: TGCGCCAGCAGCCAAGAAGGGAGGGCCCCTTACAATGAGCAGTTCTTC. The chain uses TRBV4-3 and TRBJ2-1, with TRBD2 identical over 7 bases. CDR3 size: 16 residues. Germline V gives CDR1 LGHNA, CDR2 YSLEER. V was clipped by 0 bases and J by 4 bases; unmatched bases: 6.

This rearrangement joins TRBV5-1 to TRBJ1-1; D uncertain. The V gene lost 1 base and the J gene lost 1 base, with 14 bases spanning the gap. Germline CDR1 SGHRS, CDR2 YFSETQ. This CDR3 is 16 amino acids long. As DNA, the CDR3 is TGCGCCAGCAGCTTGAAACCCCCCCCGCCGAACACTGAAGCTTTCTTT. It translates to CASSLKPPPPNTEAFF.